This T cell receptor (beta chain) originates from a study of radiotherapy plus CTLA-4 blockade in lung cancer. Study in general: Objective responses occurred in 15% to 20% of patients; over 25% had disease control.

Study-wide findings and caveats: Increased serum interferon-beta after radiation also reportedly predicted response strongly. Radiotherapy was combined with ipilimumab, and tumor-derived TCR clones then expanded in blood.

Germline assignment: CDR1 SEHNR and CDR2 FQNEAQ (reference sequence). V was cut by 6 bases and J by 3 bases, with 26 bases left in between. The CDR3 contains 18 residues. Only one count was recorded for this clone. The antigen remains unidentified. Some clones are missing from TCRdb's copy, which holds only in-frame ones; the method was immunoSEQ multiplex PCR. Counted here are some 110,000 clones, more than 65% occurring once; the ten biggest clones make up over 4%. Focal radiation was given together with CTLA-4 blockade (ipilimumab) to patients with chemo-refractory metastatic non-small-cell lung cancer.

The chain has TRBV7-9 and TRBJ1-2, with D possibly TRBD1 on 5 matching bases. Sequencing was performed on peripheral blood, taken from a patient treated with radiotherapy plus ipilimumab. This TCR was sampled from a human donor with non-small cell lung cancer who had a partial response to radiotherapy plus ipilimumab. The chain's CDR3 is CASSFQWGPGKIYYGYTF. CDR3 coding DNA: TGTGCCAGCAGTTTTCAATGGGGTCCAGGGAAGATTTACTATGGCTACACCTTC.